This paragraph reports one T cell receptor beta chain. Its antigen is not identified. The data belong to a study of cytomegalovirus exposure and HLA in healthy donors. Regarding the study as a whole: TCR beta chain V- and J-gene trimming was linked, in a later analysis, to a missense variant in DCLRE1C. Analyses of presence/absence relied on an assumption of roughly uniform sequencing depth across donors. Among TCR beta chains, those listed as cytomegalovirus-associated numbered over 150. Confirmation in vitro established that a few CMV-associated chains were specific for CMV antigens.

PCR primers comprised 60 Vbeta and 13 Jbeta primers. The table came from immunoSEQ multiplex PCR; TCRdb's copy has only in-frame clones and leaves some out. The sample consists of over 150,000 clones, 60% to 80% of them appearing once. There are 14 residues in the CDR3. In germline, CDR1 is MNHNY, CDR2 SVGAGI (reference sequence). Trimming removed 2 bases from V and 4 bases from J; junction bases left unmatched: 3. The V gene is TRBV6-6, the J gene TRBJ2-5, with 8 nucleotides matching TRBD1. The TCR comes from a woman in her twenties or thirties in good health and CMV-seropositive. Material: PBMCs. This chain's CDR3 is CASSYPTGAETQYF. The DNA for the CDR3 is TGTGCCAGCAGTTACCCGACAGGGGCAGAGACCCAGTACTTC.